This TCR beta chain was recovered during a study of cytotoxic CD8 clonotypes in ibrutinib-treated CLL. Here immunoSEQ multiplex PCR was the method, and the copy in TCRdb shows in-frame clones only, minus some. The repertoire holds around 21,000 clones, with 65% to 75% as singletons. V gave up 3 bases and J gave up 4 bases, with 9 bases separating them. This CDR3 contains 13 residues. From germline, CDR1 is MNHEY and CDR2 SMNVEV (reference sequence). The study's findings and limits: Patients with sustained remission and those progressing were sampled at differing times.

A remark on this clone: As yet, its antigen is unknown.

The TCR was taken from a human donor with chronic lymphocytic leukemia. The V and J genes are TRBV27 and TRBJ1-1; unclear D gene. The specimen was PBMCs, collected before ibrutinib treatment. CDR3 sequence: CASSFQTGTEAFF. CDR3 nucleotide sequence: TGTGCCAGCAGTTTCCAGACGGGCACTGAAGCTTTCTTT.